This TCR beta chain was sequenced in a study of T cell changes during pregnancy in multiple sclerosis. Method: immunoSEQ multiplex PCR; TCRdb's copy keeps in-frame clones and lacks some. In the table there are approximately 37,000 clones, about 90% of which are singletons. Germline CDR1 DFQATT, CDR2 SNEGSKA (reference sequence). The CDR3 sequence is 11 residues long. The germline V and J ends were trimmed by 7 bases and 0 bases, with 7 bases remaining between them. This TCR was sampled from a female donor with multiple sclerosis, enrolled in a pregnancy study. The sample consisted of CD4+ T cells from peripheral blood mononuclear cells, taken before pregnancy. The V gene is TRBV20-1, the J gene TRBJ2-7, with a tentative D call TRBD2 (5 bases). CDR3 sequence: CSGGSSYEQYF. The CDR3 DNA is TGCAGTGGAGGGAGCTCCTACGAGCAGTACTTC.